What follows are 23 T cell receptor beta chains derived from one specimen sequenced in a study of shared clonotypes between healthy human individuals. Data came from immunoSEQ multiplex PCR; TCRdb stores just in-frame clones and leaves some out. The sample includes under 700,000 clones, about 95% of them seen just once. CD45RO-negative cells were positively selected for CCR7, leaving out terminally differentiated effector memory CD45RA+ cells. Sequenced: naive CD8+ T cells sorted from blood. The receptor source for this set is a woman in her thirties in good health.

This chain joins TRBV28 and TRBJ2-7; tentative D call: TRBD1 (5 bases). CDR3 size: 16 residues. V was clipped by 5 bases and J by 4 bases, with 21 bases between them. CDR1 and CDR2 (germline): MDHEN, SYDVKM. CDR3 amino acids: CASSLPRHPRGYEQYF. CDR3 sequence (DNA): TGTGCCAGCAGTCTCCCCCGACACCCTAGGGGATACGAGCAGTACTTC.

This chain joins TRBV7-9 and TRBJ1-1; D not resolved. The CDR3 consists of 14 residues. Looked up from germline, CDR1 is SEHNR and CDR2 is FQNEAQ (reference sequence). Trimming shortened V by 5 bases and J by 11 bases, and 21 bases separated the two germline ends. The CDR3 coding sequence is TGTGCCAGCAGCCCCAGAGAGACGATGATAGTTGCTTTCTTT. Translating gives CASSPRETMIVAFF.

The chain carries TRBV10-2 and TRBJ2-1; D not resolved. V lost 7 bases, J lost 0 bases, and 7 bases lay in between. The germline CDR1 and CDR2 sequences are WSHSY and SAAADI. This CDR3 region has 13 residues. The CDR3 nucleotides read TGCGCCAGCACCCCAATCTCCTACAATGAGCAGTTCTTC. Encoded protein: CASTPISYNEQFF.

The chain joins TRBV5-1 to TRBJ1-1; D remains ambiguous. Germline CDR1 SGHRS, CDR2 YFSETQ. V lost 1 base to trimming and J lost 1 base, with 8 bases between them. This CDR3 spans 14 amino acids. This chain's CDR3 is CASSLRMPNTEAFF. In DNA form, the CDR3 reads TGCGCCAGCAGCTTGCGAATGCCGAACACTGAAGCTTTCTTT.

This chain connects TRBV13 to TRBJ2-7; 11 bases agree with TRBD1. The CDR3 loop spans 15 amino acids. The germline gives CDR1 PRHDT, CDR2 FYEKMQ (reference sequence). V was clipped by 5 bases and J by 5 bases; unmatched bases: 8. CDR3 residues: CASSPGTGGSHEQYF. In nucleotides, the CDR3 is TGTGCCAGCAGCCCAGGGACAGGGGGTTCCCACGAGCAGTACTTC.

The chain recombines TRBV4-1 with TRBJ2-7; 7 bases agree with TRBD2. V lost 3 bases and J lost 0; bases outside the gene matches: 11. CDR3 size: 17 residues. Germline V gives CDR1 MGHRA, CDR2 YSYEKL. The CDR3 DNA follows: TGCGCCAGCAGCCAGGCACCTAGCGGCCTCCTCTCCTACGAGCAGTACTTC. Its translation is CASSQAPSGLLSYEQYF.

The J gene is TRBJ1-3, the V gene TRBV2; the D gene is possibly TRBD1 (6 bases). Germline CDR1 and CDR2: SNHLY and FYNNEI. This CDR3 is built from 14 residues. Trimming left V 3 bases short and J 4 bases short, with 10 bases between. The CDR3 nucleotides read TGTGCCAGCAGTGAGGGCAGGGGAGGAAACACCATATATTTT. This translates into CASSEGRGGNTIYF.

The chain recombines TRBV9 with TRBJ1-3, with D possibly TRBD1 on 5 matching bases. Trimming stripped 5 bases from V and 3 bases from J, with 9 bases between. This CDR3 is 13 amino acids long. Germline-derived CDR1 and CDR2 are SGDLS and YYNGEE. The CDR3 DNA reads TGTGCCAGCAGAGGGGTATATGGAAACACCATATATTTT. This codes for CASRGVYGNTIYF.

The chain employs TRBV28 and TRBJ2-5; D not certain. CDR1 and CDR2 from the germline V gene are MDHEN and SYDVKM. CDR3 length equals 14 residues. V lost 5 bases to trimming and J lost 3 bases, with 13 bases between them. CDR3 in amino acids: CASSALEGEETQYF. The CDR3 region has the DNA TGTGCCAGCAGTGCCTTGGAAGGTGAAGAGACCCAGTACTTC. The variable domain in full, completed from reference TRBV28 and TRBJ2-5, reads DVKVTQSSRYLVKRTGEKVFLECVQDMDHENMFWYRQDPGLGLRLIYFSYDVKMKEKGDIPEGYSVSREKKERFSLILESASTNQTSMYLCASSALEGEETQYFGPGTRLLVL.

The V and J genes are TRBV4-1 and TRBJ1-4, with 7 nucleotides matching TRBD1. The CDR3 is made up of 15 amino acids. With V trimmed by 3 bases and J by 7 bases, 8 bases remained unmatched. Per germline, CDR1 MGHRA and CDR2 YSYEKL. CDR3 residues: CASSHTGVVGEKLFF. The CDR3 coding sequence is TGCGCCAGCAGCCATACAGGGGTGGTGGGTGAAAAACTGTTTTTT.

The rearrangement joins TRBV4-1 to TRBJ2-1; D is unclear. The germline V and J ends were trimmed by 2 bases and 7 bases, with 6 bases remaining between them. The CDR3 spans 12 residues. CDR1 is MGHRA, CDR2 YSYEKL, per germline. In DNA, the CDR3 is TGCGCCAGCAGCCAATCACAGAATGAGCAGTTCTTC. Translating it yields CASSQSQNEQFF.

This clone was detected a few times. As DNA, the CDR3 is TGTGCCTGGAGATTAGCGGCTAGCTCCTACAATGAGCAGTTCTTC. Translation: CAWRLAASSYNEQFF. The V call is TRBV30, the J call TRBJ2-1; tentative D call: TRBD2 (6 bases). CDR1 and CDR2 (germline): GTSNPN, SVGIG (reference sequence). Trimming stripped 3 bases from V and 0 bases from J, with 12 bases between. This CDR3 is 15 amino acids long. Using reference TRBV30 and TRBJ2-1 for the parts outside the CDR3, the full variable domain is SQTIHQWPATLVQPVGSPLSLECTVEGTSNPNLYWYRQAAGRGLQLLFYSVGIGQISSEVPQNLSASRPQDRQFILSSKKLLLSDSGFYLCAWRLAASSYNEQFFGPGTRLTVL.

CDR3: CAISGIRARDSRTDTQYF. The CDR3 coding sequence is TGTGCCATCAGTGGGATCAGGGCCCGGGACAGCCGCACAGATACGCAGTATTTT. The rearrangement uses TRBV10-3 and TRBJ2-3; 7 bases are a match to TRBD1. Germline V gene lookup returns CDR1 ENHRY and CDR2 SYGVKD. This CDR3 has 18 amino acids. The ends lost 4 bases at V and 1 base at J; junction bases unmatched: 14.

This clone was seen only once. V and J are TRBV29-1 and TRBJ2-5; 9 bases are a match to TRBD2. The DNA end is a closer match to TRBJ2-7, so the J assignment may be wrong. This CDR3 region has 14 residues. CDR1 is SQVTM and CDR2 is ANQGSEA in the germline V gene. The CDR3: CSGGSGRDRHEQYF. The CDR3 DNA reads as TGCAGCGGGGGTAGCGGGAGAGACCGGCACGAGCAGTACTTC.

This rearrangement joins TRBV29-1 to TRBJ2-3, with 9 bases that match TRBD1. After removal of 0 bases from V and 4 bases from J, the junction contained 5 bases not matched to a gene. CDR3 length: 15 amino acids. The germline V gene has CDR1 SQVTM and CDR2 ANQGSEA. The CDR3 DNA is TGCAGCGTTGAAGAGGGGACAGGGCCTGCAGATACGCAGTATTTT. It yields the protein CSVEEGTGPADTQYF.

The chain has TRBV10-1 and TRBJ2-5; 10 bases match TRBD2. Germline V CDR1 and CDR2: WNHNN, SYGVQD (reference sequence). The CDR3 spans 17 residues. With 2 bases clipped from V and 7 bases from J, the junction kept 13 bases outside the gene matches. CDR3 sequence (DNA): TGCGCCAGCAGTGAGCGTCTGGAGCGGGAGGGCCGTTGGACCCAGTACTTC. Translated: CASSERLEREGRWTQYF.

This clone has just one count. The chain joins TRBV19 to TRBJ1-1; D is perhaps TRBD1 (5 bases). Germline V gene lookup returns CDR1 LNHDA and CDR2 SQIVND (reference sequence). The CDR3 extends over 16 amino acids. The V end lost 7 bases, the J end lost 0 bases, and 18 bases lay between the germline ends. Here the CDR3 DNA reads TGTGCCAGTATGGGAGGGGCATTTCGCATGAACACTGAAGCTTTCTTT. It translates to CASMGGAFRMNTEAFF.

The rearrangement links TRBV5-5 to TRBJ1-5; 9 bases agree with TRBD1. Trimming cost V 7 bases and J 8 bases; bases outside gene matches: 13. This CDR3 is built from 15 residues. The germline gives CDR1 SGHKS, CDR2 YYEKEE (reference sequence). The CDR3 nucleotides are TGTGCCAGCCAACCGGGACAGGGATTGTTTGAGCCCCAGCATTTT. Amino acids: CASQPGQGLFEPQHF.

CDR3 nucleotide sequence: TGTGCCAGCAGCTTAGAGGCCCACAATGAGCAGTTCTTC. It codes for CASSLEAHNEQFF. The J gene is TRBJ2-1, the V gene TRBV7-8; D is unclear. The length of the CDR3 is 13 residues. The V and J ends lost 1 base and 5 bases respectively, with 6 bases between them. CDR1 SGHVS and CDR2 FQNEAQ come from the germline V gene.

The genes are TRBV30 and TRBJ2-7; D is unclear. The CDR3 length is 13 residues. Between the trimmed V and J ends, which lost 0 bases and 4 bases, there was a span of 10 bases. Germline V gives CDR1 GTSNPN, CDR2 SVGIG (reference sequence). The CDR3, as DNA: TGTGCCTGGAGTGTTCTGCCCGAGTACGAGCAGTACTTC. The encoded protein is CAWSVLPEYEQYF.

In regard to this clone: One end of the junction varies from germline; a read error may be responsible. The rearrangement uses TRBV5-8 and TRBJ1-4; no reliable D call. The CDR3 spans 8 residues. Germline V gene sequence: CDR1 SGHTS, CDR2 YDEGEE. The DNA of the CDR3 is TGTGCCAGCAGCGGGAGGCAGTTT. Its translation: CASSGRQF. The variable domain in full, with the rest retrieved from reference TRBV5-8 and TRBJ1-4, is EAGVTQSPTHLIKTRGQQATLRCSPISGHTSVYWYQQALGLGLQFLLWYDEGEERNRGNFPPRFSGRQFPNYSSELNVNALELEDSALYLCASSGRQFGSGTQLSVL.

V and J are TRBV28 and TRBJ1-1; tentative D call: TRBD1 (5 bases). The V gene's germline CDR1 is MDHEN and CDR2 SYDVKM. This CDR3 is 17 amino acids long. V shed 7 bases and J shed 3 bases, with 24 bases lying between them. The CDR3 reads CASTGTGTSLGHTEAFF. CDR3 sequence (DNA): TGTGCCAGCACCGGAACCGGGACCTCTTTGGGTCACACTGAAGCTTTCTTT.

The V gene is TRBV4-1, the J gene TRBJ1-2; maybe TRBD1 (5 bases). The CDR3 consists of 14 residues. Trimming stripped 2 bases from V and 3 bases from J, with 10 bases between. Germline lookup yields CDR1 MGHRA and CDR2 YSYEKL. CDR3 bases: TGCGCCAGCAGCCAACTCTCGGGGCACTATGGCTACACCTTC. Residues: CASSQLSGHYGYTF.